This T cell receptor (beta chain) was sequenced in a study of blood T cell repertoires in COVID-19. On the study more broadly: The United States, Italy and Spain were the sources of the acute and convalescent COVID-19 samples. Sources were T cells, B-cell-depleted T cells, or PBMCs; the material itself was cDNA or gDNA.

As originally analysed: Nucleated cell counts were estimated from reference gene primer amplification. Clones were sequenced by immunoSEQ multiplex PCR, and TCRdb holds only the in-frame ones, with some missing. The V and J calls and the clone size are those of that table, but D and trimming were determined from the DNA. Seen here are a few hundred thousand clones, around 84% observed once, and the top ten hold over 6%. The TCR originated in a woman in her seventies with active or convalescent COVID-19. What was sequenced was peripheral blood.

The CDR3 coding sequence is TGTGCCAGCAGTTGGCAAAACTCTGGAAACACCATATATTTT. Its translation: CASSWQNSGNTIYF. The rearrangement uses TRBV6-6 and TRBJ1-3; D is ambiguous. The V end was cut by 4 bases, the J end by 0 bases, with 7 bases between. This CDR3 spans 14 amino acids. Germline-derived CDR1 and CDR2 are MNHNY and SVGAGI (reference sequence).